This T cell receptor beta chain was observed in a study of blood T cell repertoires in COVID-19. This table comes from immunoSEQ multiplex PCR, and its TCRdb copy is limited to in-frame clones, with some not included. The table lists over 200,000 clones, 85% of them singletons. The CDR3 is 14 amino acids. Germline V gives CDR1 LNHDA, CDR2 SQIVND (reference sequence). The junction had 4 bases not matched to a gene; V was cut back by 5 bases and J by 5 bases. This chain joins TRBV19 and TRBJ2-3; 10 nucleotides agree with TRBD2. The sequencing input was PBMCs or T cells enriched from blood (not recorded which). This TCR was recovered from a man aged 40-55 years who had recovered from COVID-19. The DNA for the CDR3 is TGTGCCAGTAGTTTAGTAGCGGGAGGAGATACGCAGTATTTT. Its protein is CASSLVAGGDTQYF.